The source of this T cell receptor (beta chain) is a study of cytomegalovirus exposure and HLA in healthy donors. V lost 2 bases and J 5 bases, leaving 21 bases between the germline ends. The CDR3 sequence is 17 residues long. Germline loops: CDR1 MGHRA, CDR2 YSYEKL. With 60 Vbeta and 13 Jbeta primers, the PCR was carried out. TCRdb's table, derived via immunoSEQ multiplex PCR, lists solely in-frame clones and lacks some. The table lists roughly 100,000 clones, approximately 77% of them singletons. This TCR was recovered from a middle-aged woman in good health and CMV-seronegative. Sample: PBMCs. The V and J genes are TRBV4-1 and TRBJ1-1; TRBD1 might be the D (5 bases). CDR3 region: CASSQPGLELRKTEAFF. CDR3 nucleotide sequence: TGCGCCAGCAGCCAACCGGGACTTGAATTGAGAAAGACTGAAGCTTTCTTT.